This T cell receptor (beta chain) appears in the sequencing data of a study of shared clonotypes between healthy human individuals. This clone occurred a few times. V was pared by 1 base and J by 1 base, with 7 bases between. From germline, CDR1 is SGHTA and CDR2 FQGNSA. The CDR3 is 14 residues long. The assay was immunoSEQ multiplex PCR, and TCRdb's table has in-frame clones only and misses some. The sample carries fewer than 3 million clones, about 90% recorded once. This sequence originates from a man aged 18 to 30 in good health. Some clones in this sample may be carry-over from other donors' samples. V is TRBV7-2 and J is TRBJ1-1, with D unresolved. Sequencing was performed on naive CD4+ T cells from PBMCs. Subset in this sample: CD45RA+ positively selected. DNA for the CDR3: TGTGCCAGCAGCTTAGGCCTTCGGAACACTGAAGCTTTCTTT. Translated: CASSLGLRNTEAFF.